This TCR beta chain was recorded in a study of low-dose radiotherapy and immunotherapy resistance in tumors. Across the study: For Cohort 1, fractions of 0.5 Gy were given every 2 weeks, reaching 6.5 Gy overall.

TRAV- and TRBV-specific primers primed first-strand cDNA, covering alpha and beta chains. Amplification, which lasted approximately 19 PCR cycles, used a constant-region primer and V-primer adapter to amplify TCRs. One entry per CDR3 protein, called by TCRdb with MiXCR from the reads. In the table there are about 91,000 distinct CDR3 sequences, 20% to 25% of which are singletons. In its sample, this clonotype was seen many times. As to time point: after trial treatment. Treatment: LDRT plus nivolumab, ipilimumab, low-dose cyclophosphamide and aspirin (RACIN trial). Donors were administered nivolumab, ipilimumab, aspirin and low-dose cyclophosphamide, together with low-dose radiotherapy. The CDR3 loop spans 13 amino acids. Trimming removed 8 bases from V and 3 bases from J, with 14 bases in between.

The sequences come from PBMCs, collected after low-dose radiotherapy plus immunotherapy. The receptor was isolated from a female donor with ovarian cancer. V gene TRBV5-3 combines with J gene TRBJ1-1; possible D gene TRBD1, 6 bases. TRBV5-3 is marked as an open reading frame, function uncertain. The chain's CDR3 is CASSPPGDTEAFF. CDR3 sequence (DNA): TGTGCCAGCAGCCCCCCAGGGGACACTGAAGCTTTCTTT.